One T cell receptor (beta chain) is described in this entry. Reverse transcription of roughly 0.5 to 1 ug RNA was performed with random hexamers. TCRdb called the immunoSEQ multiplex PCR reads again in MiXCR, with one record for every CDR3 protein. This table has under 200,000 distinct CDR3 sequences, 90% to 95% appearing once. This specimen comes from a study of CD8 T cells in Susac syndrome. CDR3 length: 13 amino acids. The germline V gene encodes CDR1 SNHLY and CDR2 FYNNEI. V dropped 7 bases and J dropped 5 bases, with 14 bases sitting between them. The chain is built from TRBV2 and TRBJ1-1; possible D gene TRBD1, 5 bases. The sequenced sample consisted of CD4+ T cells from PBMCs. This clonotype originated in a human donor with Susac syndrome. CDR3 DNA sequence: TGTGCCAGCACCGAGACAGAGGGAACTGAAGCTTTCTTT. This translates into CASTETEGTEAFF. The whole variable domain, filled in from reference TRBV2 and TRBJ1-1, reads EPEVTQTPSHQVTQMGQEVILRCVPISNHLYFYWYRQILGQKVEFLVSFYNNEISEKSEIFDDQFSVERPDGSNFTLKIRSTKLEDSAMYFCASTETEGTEAFFGQGTRLTVV.